Below are 6 T cell receptor beta chains sequenced from a single sample in a study of T-cell memory formation after mild COVID-19. TCRdb ran MiXCR on the 5' RACE reads and lists one entry per CDR3 protein. Of about half a million distinct CDR3 sequences listed, around a sixth are singletons. Sequencing was carried out using PBMCs or a T cell subset sorted from them (not recorded which). These receptors were obtained from an adult woman who had mild COVID-19 (a few samples of this study predate the infection). Cell type and time point are not known.

This clonotype has ten or more counts. CDR3 nucleotide sequence: TGCAGTGCTAGAGACGGAGGTAGGGATGAGCAGTTCTTC. It yields the protein CSARDGGRDEQFF. The chain employs TRBV20-1 and TRBJ2-1; TRBD2 is a possible D gene (5 bases). The germline CDR1 and CDR2 sequences are DFQATT and SNEGSKA (reference sequence). V dropped 0 bases and J dropped 8 bases, with 11 bases sitting between them. This CDR3 contains 13 residues.

The J gene is TRBJ2-5, the V gene TRBV25-1; TRBD1 aligns across 12 bases. This CDR3 is built from 15 residues. V shed 6 bases, J shed 5 bases, and the junction held 7 bases outside the gene matches. Germline V gives CDR1 MGHDK, CDR2 SYGVNS. In DNA, the CDR3 is TGTGCCAGCAGGGCCGGGACAGGGGGCAGGGAGACCCAGTACTTC. Protein: CASRAGTGGRETQYF.

The sample holds a few counts of this clonotype. V is TRBV24-1 and J is TRBJ2-5, with D uncertain. There are 12 residues in the CDR3. Between the trimmed V and J ends, which lost 5 bases and 4 bases, there was a span of 7 bases. Germline V lookup: CDR1 KGHDR, CDR2 SFDVKD. The CDR3: CATSGGSETQYF. The CDR3, as DNA: TGTGCCACCAGTGGTGGTTCAGAGACCCAGTACTTC.

V usage is TRBV2 and J usage is TRBJ2-1, with 7 nucleotides matching TRBD2. The CDR3 is made up of 15 amino acids. V dropped 6 bases and J dropped 0; count of bases not matched to a gene: 5. CDR1 and CDR2 (germline): SNHLY, FYNNEI. CDR3 loop: CASRGRADSYNEQFF. As DNA, the CDR3 is TGTGCCAGCAGAGGGAGGGCGGACTCCTACAATGAGCAGTTCTTC.

This clonotype turned up a few times. The genes are TRBV2 and TRBJ1-1; D unclear. The V gene lost 1 base and the J gene lost 1 base, with 7 bases spanning the gap. The CDR3 is 14 residues long. The germline gives CDR1 SNHLY, CDR2 FYNNEI. Here the CDR3 reads CASSEGSGNTEAFF. CDR3 coding DNA: TGTGCCAGCAGTGAAGGGTCAGGGAACACTGAAGCTTTCTTT.

This clonotype was picked up many times. The chain has TRBV2 and TRBJ2-1, with 7 bases aligning to TRBD1. This CDR3 is 13 amino acids long. Germline loops: CDR1 SNHLY, CDR2 FYNNEI. V was pared by 5 bases and J by 7 bases, with 5 bases of the junction left unmatched. The CDR3 nucleotides read TGTGCCAGCAGTAGACAGGGTAGAAATGAGCAGTTCTTC. Translating gives CASSRQGRNEQFF.